This entry lists 23 T cell receptor beta chains sequenced from one sample in a study of breast tumors, draining lymph nodes, adjacent tissues. TCRdb reprocessed the multiplex PCR reads via MiXCR and lists one record per CDR3 protein. The sample records 150,000 to 200,000 distinct CDR3 sequences, approximately 30% being singletons. The lymph nodes were axillary draining lymph nodes from breast cancer patients. Sequencing was done on a sample of axillary lymph node tissue. The receptors come from a female donor with breast cancer. Some clones in this sample may be carry-over from other donors' samples.

In its sample, this clonotype was seen a few times. A much larger clonotype is one base distant, so this may be a read error. Since no conserved phenylalanine or tryptophan closes the CDR3, a read error is the likely cause. The CDR3 region is CASSVRALAGDNEQFL. CDR3 bases: TGTGCCAGCAGCGTTAGAGCTCTAGCGGGAGATAATGAGCAGTTCCTC. This chain uses TRBV9 with TRBJ2-1, with 10 bases identical to TRBD2. The CDR3 has 16 residues. The germline V gene encodes CDR1 SGDLS and CDR2 YYNGEE. The trim removed 2 bases at V and 7 bases at J, leaving 9 bases unmatched.

The genes are TRBV4-1 and TRBJ2-6, with D possibly being TRBD2 (5 bases). Trimming stripped 1 base from V and 4 bases from J, with 11 bases between. The CDR3 is 16 residues long. From germline, CDR1 is MGHRA and CDR2 YSYEKL. CDR3 residues: CASSQGAARGANVLTF. The CDR3 DNA is TGCGCCAGCAGCCAAGGAGCGGCCAGGGGGGCCAACGTCCTGACTTTC.

Concerning this clonotype: Being one base from a much bigger clone, this may be a read error. Given the absence of the conserved phenylalanine or tryptophan at the CDR3 end, a read error is likely. The V gene is TRBV5-4, the J gene TRBJ2-7, with TRBD1 matching 7 bases. V trimming: 4 bases; J trimming: 0 bases; junction bases outside the gene matches: 4. The germline V gene has CDR1 SGHNT and CDR2 YYREEE (reference sequence). The CDR3 has 14 residues. Here the CDR3 reads CASSPWDSSYEQYL. CDR3 nucleotide sequence: TGTGCCAGCAGCCCCTGGGACAGCTCCTACGAGCAGTACCTC.

A few counts support this clonotype. The CDR3 spells CASSFTSAGNQPQHF. The CDR3 region has the DNA TGTGCCAGCAGTTTTACATCGGCTGGCAATCAGCCCCAGCATTTT. The V and J genes are TRBV12-3 or TRBV12-4 and TRBJ1-5; no definite D call. V was pared by 3 bases and J by 2 bases, with 11 bases between. This CDR3 spans 15 amino acids.

In this sample, this clonotype turned up many times. Possible read error: a much larger clone is one base away. The chain uses TRBV11-2 and TRBJ2-7; D call uncertain. Germline CDR1 SGHAT, CDR2 FQNNGV. V lost 2 bases and J lost 3, with 2 bases in between. This CDR3 has 11 residues. The CDR3 DNA sequence: TGTGCCAGCAGCTTACGCTACGAGCAGTACTTC. Its translation is CASSLRYEQYF.

The rearrangement uses TRBV20-1 and TRBJ2-5; 7 bases are shared with TRBD1. Germline V CDR1 and CDR2: DFQATT, SNEGSKA (reference sequence). The CDR3 runs 12 residues. The V segment lost 7 bases and the J segment 5 bases; nucleotides outside the gene matches: 7. The chain's CDR3 is CSVLGQVETQYF. CDR3 coding DNA: TGCAGTGTATTAGGACAGGTTGAGACCCAGTACTTC.

Worth noting for this clonotype: At one boundary the junction diverges from the germline segment, which might be a read error. This rearrangement joins TRBV20-1 to TRBJ2-6; the D gene is possibly TRBD1 (5 bases). Germline CDR1 and CDR2: DFQATT and SNEGSKA (reference sequence). This CDR3 has 17 residues. CDR3 bases: TGCAGTGCTAGGGCCTTCTCGCACCTCTCTGGGGCCGACGTCCTGACTTTC. This encodes CSARAFSHLSGADVLTF.

Concerning this clonotype: A much larger clonotype is one base distant, so this may be a read error. V and J are TRBV5-1 and TRBJ1-2, with 9 bases fitting TRBD1. The CDR3 sequence is 16 residues long. Germline CDR1 is SGHRS and CDR2 is YFSETQ. Unmatched junction bases numbered 11, after V lost 4 bases and J lost 4 bases. As DNA, the CDR3 is TGCGCCAGCAGCCCCCACCGACCGGGACAGGGCTATGGCTACACCTTC. Translation gives CASSPHRPGQGYGYTF.

This clonotype has more than one count but fewer than ten. Being one base from a much bigger clone, this may be a read error. This chain links TRBV9 with TRBJ2-5; D perhaps matches TRBD2 (6 bases). The germline gives CDR1 SGDLS, CDR2 YYNGEE. This CDR3 has 15 residues. The CDR3 region is CASSEIADFQETPYF. CDR3 bases: TGTGCCAGCAGCGAAATAGCGGACTTCCAAGAGACCCCGTACTTC.

The genes are TRBV20-1 and TRBJ2-3; a weak D match, TRBD2 (6 bases). V was pared by 3 bases and J by 1 base, with 11 bases between. This CDR3 is built from 14 residues. Germline lookup yields CDR1 DFQATT and CDR2 SNEGSKA (reference sequence). This CDR3 is CSASRPSGTDTQYF. The CDR3 bases are TGCAGTGCTAGCAGGCCTAGCGGCACAGATACGCAGTATTTT.

This clonotype was counted many times. This sequence joins TRBV18 and TRBJ2-5; D is perhaps TRBD1 (7 bases). Germline lookup yields CDR1 KGHSH and CDR2 LQKENI. The CDR3 covers 15 residues. The V and J ends lost 2 bases and 4 bases respectively, with 14 bases between them. The CDR3 spells CASSPDREELETQYF. The CDR3 bases are TGTGCCAGCTCACCAGACAGGGAGGAACTAGAGACCCAGTACTTC.

Many counts were recorded for this clonotype. The V call is TRBV7-3, the J call TRBJ1-2, with 8 bases fitting TRBD1. The trim removed 2 bases at V and 2 bases at J, leaving 4 bases unmatched. In germline, CDR1 is SGHTA, CDR2 FQGTGA. This CDR3 contains 15 residues. The CDR3 loop reads CASSLLPGGNYGYTF. The CDR3 DNA is TGTGCCAGCAGCTTATTGCCAGGGGGCAACTATGGCTACACCTTC.

This clonotype was recorded at least ten times. V is TRBV6-1 and J is TRBJ2-1; the match to TRBD2 covers 7 bases. Germline V CDR1 and CDR2: MNHNS, SASEGT. V gave up 2 bases and J gave up 10 bases; unmatched junction bases: 8. There are 14 residues in the CDR3. Here the CDR3 DNA reads TGTGCCAGCAGTGAACGTCGGCGGGAGAGCGAGCAGTTCTTC. Encoded protein: CASSERRRESEQFF.

This clonotype was counted only a few times. This may stem from a read error, because a much larger clone lies one nucleotide away. CDR3 sequence reads: CATPMGDEATQYF. CDR3 in DNA: TGTGCCACCCCAATGGGGGATGAAGCGACCCAGTACTTC. V usage is TRBV11-2 and J usage is TRBJ2-5; the D gene could be TRBD1 or TRBD2 (5 bases each). Germline CDR1 is SGHAT and CDR2 is FQNNGV. CDR3 length: 13 amino acids. V lost 10 bases to trimming and J lost 7 bases, with 19 bases between them.

The chain couples TRBV5-1 to TRBJ2-1, with 15 bases fitting TRBD2. CDR1 and CDR2 (germline): SGHRS, YFSETQ. V was pared by 1 base and J by 0 bases, with 5 bases of the junction left unmatched. This CDR3 is built from 19 residues. CDR3 in DNA: TGCGCCAGCAGCTTGCGGACTAGCGGGGGGGGCAGCTCCTACAATGAGCAGTTCTTC. This encodes CASSLRTSGGGSSYNEQFF. Together with reference TRBV5-1 and TRBJ2-1, the CDR3 gives the full variable domain: KAGVTQTPRYLIKTRGQQVTLSCSPISGHRSVSWYQQTPGQGLQFLFEYFSETQRNKGNFPGRFSGRQFSNSRSEMNVSTLELGDSALYLCASSLRTSGGGSSYNEQFFGPGTRLTVL.

The V and J genes are TRBV6-1 and TRBJ1-2; possible D gene TRBD1, 5 bases. Trimming pared 8 bases from V and 2 bases from J, leaving 18 bases between. The CDR3 has 15 residues. The germline gives CDR1 MNHNS, CDR2 SASEGT. The CDR3 region is CASEIQAYPNYGYTF. The CDR3 coding sequence is TGTGCCAGCGAGATACAGGCATACCCCAACTATGGCTACACCTTC.

The count of this clonotype is one. The gene calls are TRBV25-1 and TRBJ1-4; TRBD1 aligns across 8 bases. V trimming: 6 bases; J trimming: 8 bases; junction bases outside the gene matches: 20. The CDR3 runs to 18 residues. Germline V gene lookup returns CDR1 MGHDK and CDR2 SYGVNS. CDR3 in DNA: TGTGCCAGCAGAGTAATTACCGGGGATAAAGACAGGGGCGAAAAACTGTTTTTT. Its protein is CASRVITGDKDRGEKLFF.

This clonotype was detected ten times or more. The CDR3 region is CASSFGAGVTDTQYF. The CDR3 nucleotides are TGTGCCAGCAGCTTCGGAGCGGGCGTTACAGATACGCAGTATTTT. The V gene is TRBV9, the J gene TRBJ2-3, with D perhaps TRBD2 (6 bases). The CDR3 is 15 amino acids. CDR1 SGDLS and CDR2 YYNGEE come from the germline V gene. V gave up 4 bases and J gave up 3 bases, with 15 bases separating them.

The gene calls are TRBV7-9 and TRBJ2-1; TRBD2 aligns across 10 bases. Trimming removed 6 bases from V and 7 bases from J; junction bases left unmatched: 6. The CDR3 is 14 residues long. Germline V lookup: CDR1 SEHNR, CDR2 FQNEAQ (reference sequence). CDR3 loop: CASRPGLAWNEQFF. CDR3 in DNA: TGTGCCAGCAGGCCGGGACTAGCGTGGAATGAGCAGTTCTTC.

On this clonotype itself: This could be a read error, since a much larger clone is one nucleotide away. The genes are TRBV6-1 and TRBJ2-3; TRBD2 agrees at 7 bases. The J segment lost 3 bases and the V segment lost 5 bases, leaving 8 bases of the junction unmatched. CDR1 and CDR2 from the germline V gene are MNHNS and SASEGT. The CDR3 is made up of 15 amino acids. The CDR3 protein is CASSLGDYSTDTQYF. The CDR3 nucleotides read TGTGCCAGCAGTCTCGGGGACTATTCTACAGATACGCAGTATTTT.

As regards this clonotype: Just one base apart from a much larger clone, this may be a read error. This rearrangement joins TRBV6-6 to TRBJ2-5; D perhaps matches TRBD1 (5 bases). Germline CDR1 and CDR2: MNHNY and SVGAGI (reference sequence). Trimming pared 5 bases from V and 5 bases from J, leaving 6 bases between. This CDR3 comprises 11 residues. As DNA, the CDR3 is TGTGCCAGCAGTCACAGGGAGACCCAGTACTTC. Residues: CASSHRETQYF.

Many counts were recorded for this clonotype. The rearrangement joins TRBV6-1 to TRBJ1-6; 7 bases align to TRBD1. V trimming: 7 bases; J trimming: 7 bases; junction bases outside the gene matches: 4. This CDR3 has 13 amino acids. Germline V gives CDR1 MNHNS, CDR2 SASEGT. This CDR3 reads CASTETGNSPLHF. The CDR3 bases are TGTGCCAGCACCGAGACAGGGAATTCACCCCTCCACTTT.

This clonotype was recorded at least ten times. The rearrangement links TRBV6-5 to TRBJ2-2; the match to TRBD1 covers 9 bases. Germline values: CDR1 MNHEY, CDR2 SVGAGI. The CDR3 contains 17 residues. J gave up 4 bases and V 2 bases, and 8 bases lay outside the gene matches. CDR3 sequence (DNA): TGTGCCAGCAGTTACCAAGGGGACAGGGCCCTCACCGGGGAGCTGTTTTTT. Translating gives CASSYQGDRALTGELFF.